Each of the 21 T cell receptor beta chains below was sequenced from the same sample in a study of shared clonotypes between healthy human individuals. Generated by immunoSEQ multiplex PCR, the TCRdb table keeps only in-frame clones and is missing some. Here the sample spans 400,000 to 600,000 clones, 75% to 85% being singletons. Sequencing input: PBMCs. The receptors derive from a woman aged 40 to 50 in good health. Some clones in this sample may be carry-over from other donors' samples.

CDR3: CASSTSGNTIYF. For the CDR3, the DNA is TGTGCCAGTAGTACCTCTGGAAACACCATATATTTT. The chain combines TRBV19 with TRBJ1-3; D gene ambiguous. With 4 bases removed from V and 0 bases from J, the gap between germline ends came to 1 base. CDR3 length: 12 residues. Germline V lookup: CDR1 LNHDA, CDR2 SQIVND (reference sequence).

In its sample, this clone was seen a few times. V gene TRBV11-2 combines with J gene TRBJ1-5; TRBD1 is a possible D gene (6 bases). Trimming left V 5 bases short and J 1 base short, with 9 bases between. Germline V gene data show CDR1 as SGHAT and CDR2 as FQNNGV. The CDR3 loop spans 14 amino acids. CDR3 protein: CASSTGMSNQPQHF. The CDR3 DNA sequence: TGTGCCAGCAGCACAGGGATGAGCAATCAGCCCCAGCATTTT.

The CDR3 coding sequence is TGTGCCTGGAGTGTACGAGGGTTTAACTATGGCTACACCTTC. Protein product: CAWSVRGFNYGYTF. The V and J genes are TRBV30 and TRBJ1-2; D unresolved. Trimming stripped 0 bases from V and 1 base from J, with 9 bases between. Germline V gives CDR1 GTSNPN, CDR2 SVGIG (reference sequence). CDR3 length: 14 residues.

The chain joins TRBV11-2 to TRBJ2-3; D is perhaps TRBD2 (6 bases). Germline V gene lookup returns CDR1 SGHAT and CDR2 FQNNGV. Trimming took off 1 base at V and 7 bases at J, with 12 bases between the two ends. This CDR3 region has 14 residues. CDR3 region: CASSLAGAVNTQYF. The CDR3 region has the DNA TGTGCCAGCAGCTTAGCGGGAGCGGTAAATACGCAGTATTTT.

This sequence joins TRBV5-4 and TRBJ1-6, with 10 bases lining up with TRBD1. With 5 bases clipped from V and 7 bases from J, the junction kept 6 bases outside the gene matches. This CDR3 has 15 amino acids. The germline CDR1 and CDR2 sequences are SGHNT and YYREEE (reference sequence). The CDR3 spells CASRSDRGRNSPLHF. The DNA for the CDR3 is TGTGCCAGCAGATCCGACAGGGGGCGAAATTCACCCCTCCACTTT.

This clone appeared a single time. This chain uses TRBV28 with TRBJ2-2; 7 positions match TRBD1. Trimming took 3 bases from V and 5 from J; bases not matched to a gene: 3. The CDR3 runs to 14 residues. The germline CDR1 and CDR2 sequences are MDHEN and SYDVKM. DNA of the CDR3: TGTGCCAGCAGTTTCGGCAGGGGGACCGGGGAGCTGTTTTTT. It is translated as CASSFGRGTGELFF. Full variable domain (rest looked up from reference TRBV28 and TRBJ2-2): DVKVTQSSRYLVKRTGEKVFLECVQDMDHENMFWYRQDPGLGLRLIYFSYDVKMKEKGDIPEGYSVSREKKERFSLILESASTNQTSMYLCASSFGRGTGELFFGEGSRLTVL.

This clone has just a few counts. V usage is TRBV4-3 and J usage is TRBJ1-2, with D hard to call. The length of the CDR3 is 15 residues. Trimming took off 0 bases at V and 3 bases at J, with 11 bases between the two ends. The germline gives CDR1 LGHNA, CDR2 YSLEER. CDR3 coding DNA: TGCGCCAGCAGCCAAGATGCAGGCTCCGACTATGGCTACACCTTC. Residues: CASSQDAGSDYGYTF.

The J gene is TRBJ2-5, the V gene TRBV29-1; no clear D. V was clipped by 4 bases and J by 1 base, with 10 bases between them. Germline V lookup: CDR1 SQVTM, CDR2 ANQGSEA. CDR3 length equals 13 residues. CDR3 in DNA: TGCAGCGTTGCGCCAACCTCCCAAGAGACCCAGTACTTC. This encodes CSVAPTSQETQYF.

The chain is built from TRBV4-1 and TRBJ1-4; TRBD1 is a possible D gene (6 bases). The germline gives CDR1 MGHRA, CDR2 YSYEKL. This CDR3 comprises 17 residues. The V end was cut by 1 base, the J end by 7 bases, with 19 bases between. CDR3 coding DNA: TGCGCCAGCAGCCAAGTTTGGGGGGCGCGGGGTGGTGAAAAACTGTTTTTT. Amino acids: CASSQVWGARGGEKLFF.

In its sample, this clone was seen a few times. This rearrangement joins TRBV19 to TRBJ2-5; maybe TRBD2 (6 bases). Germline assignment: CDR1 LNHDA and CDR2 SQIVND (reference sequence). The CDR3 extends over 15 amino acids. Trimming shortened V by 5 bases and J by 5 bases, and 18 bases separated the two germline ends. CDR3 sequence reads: CASSPTRASAETQYF. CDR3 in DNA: TGTGCCAGTAGTCCAACTAGGGCTAGCGCGGAGACCCAGTACTTC.

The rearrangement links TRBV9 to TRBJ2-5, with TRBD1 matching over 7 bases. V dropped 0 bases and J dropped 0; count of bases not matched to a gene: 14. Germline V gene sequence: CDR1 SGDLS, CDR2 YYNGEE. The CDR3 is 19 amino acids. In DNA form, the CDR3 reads TGTGCCAGCAGCGTAGGATGGGCAGGGGGTGGATTGTACCAAGAGACCCAGTACTTC. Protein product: CASSVGWAGGGLYQETQYF.

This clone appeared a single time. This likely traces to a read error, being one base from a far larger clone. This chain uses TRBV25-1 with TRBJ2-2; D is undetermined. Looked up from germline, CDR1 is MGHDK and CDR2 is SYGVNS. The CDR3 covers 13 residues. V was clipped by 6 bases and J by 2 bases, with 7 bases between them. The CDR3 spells CASSPTNTGELFF. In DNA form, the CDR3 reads TGTGCCAGCAGCCCTACTAACACCGGGGAGCTGTTTTTT. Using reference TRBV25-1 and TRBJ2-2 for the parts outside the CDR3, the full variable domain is EADIYQTPRYLVIGTGKKITLECSQTMGHDKMYWYQQDPGMELHLIHYSYGVNSTEKGDLSSESTVSRIRTEHFPLTLESARPSHTSQYLCASSPTNTGELFFGEGSRLTVL.

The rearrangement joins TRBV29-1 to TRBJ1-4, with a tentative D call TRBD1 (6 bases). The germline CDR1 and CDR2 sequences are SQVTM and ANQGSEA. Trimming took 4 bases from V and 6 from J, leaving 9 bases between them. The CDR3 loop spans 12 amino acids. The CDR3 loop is CSVGTGHEKLFF. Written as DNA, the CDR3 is TGCAGCGTTGGAACAGGGCATGAAAAACTGTTTTTT.

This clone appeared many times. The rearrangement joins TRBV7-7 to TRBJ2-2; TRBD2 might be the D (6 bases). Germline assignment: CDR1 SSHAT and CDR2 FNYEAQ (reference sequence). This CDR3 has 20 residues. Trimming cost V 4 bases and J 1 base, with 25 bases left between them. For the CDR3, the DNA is TGTGCCAGCAGCTCACGGGAGATGGGACCCTCGAATATGAACACCGGGGAGCTGTTTTTT. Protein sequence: CASSSREMGPSNMNTGELFF.

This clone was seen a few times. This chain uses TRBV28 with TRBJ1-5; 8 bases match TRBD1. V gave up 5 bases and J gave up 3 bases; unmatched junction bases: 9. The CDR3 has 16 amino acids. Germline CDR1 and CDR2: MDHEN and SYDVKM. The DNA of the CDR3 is TGTGCCAGCAGTCCATCAGGGGGCGCGAACAATCAGCCCCAGCATTTT. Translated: CASSPSGGANNQPQHF.

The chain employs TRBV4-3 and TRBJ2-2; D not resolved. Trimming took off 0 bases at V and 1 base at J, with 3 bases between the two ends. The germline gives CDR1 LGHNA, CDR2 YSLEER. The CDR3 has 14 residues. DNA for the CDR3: TGCGCCAGCAGCCAAGATGTGAACACCGGGGAGCTGTTTTTT. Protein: CASSQDVNTGELFF.

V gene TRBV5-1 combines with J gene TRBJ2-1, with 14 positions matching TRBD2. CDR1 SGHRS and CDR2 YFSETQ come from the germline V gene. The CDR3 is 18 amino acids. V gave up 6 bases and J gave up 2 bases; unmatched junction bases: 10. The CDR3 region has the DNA TGCGCCAGCAATTTTGGACTAGCGGGAGGAGGTACCTACAATGAGCAGTTCTTC. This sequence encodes CASNFGLAGGGTYNEQFF.

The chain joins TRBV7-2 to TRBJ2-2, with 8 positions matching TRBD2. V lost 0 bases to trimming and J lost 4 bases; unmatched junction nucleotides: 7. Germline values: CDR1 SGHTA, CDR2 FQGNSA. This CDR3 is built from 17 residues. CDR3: CASSLARGGGPTGELFF. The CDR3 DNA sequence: TGTGCCAGCAGCTTAGCCCGGGGGGGAGGGCCCACCGGGGAGCTGTTTTTT.

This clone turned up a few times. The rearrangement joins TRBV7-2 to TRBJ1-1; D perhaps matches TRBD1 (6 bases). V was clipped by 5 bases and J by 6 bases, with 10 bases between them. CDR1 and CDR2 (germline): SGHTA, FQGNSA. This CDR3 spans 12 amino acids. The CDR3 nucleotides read TGTGCCAGCAGCCCCAGGGGAGCTGAAGCTTTCTTT. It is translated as CASSPRGAEAFF.

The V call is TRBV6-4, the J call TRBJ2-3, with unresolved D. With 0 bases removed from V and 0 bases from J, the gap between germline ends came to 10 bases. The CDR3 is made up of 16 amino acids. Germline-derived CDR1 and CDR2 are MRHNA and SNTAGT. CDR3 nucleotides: TGTGCCAGCAGTGACTCGGGTACCACCAGCACAGATACGCAGTATTTT. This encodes CASSDSGTTSTDTQYF.

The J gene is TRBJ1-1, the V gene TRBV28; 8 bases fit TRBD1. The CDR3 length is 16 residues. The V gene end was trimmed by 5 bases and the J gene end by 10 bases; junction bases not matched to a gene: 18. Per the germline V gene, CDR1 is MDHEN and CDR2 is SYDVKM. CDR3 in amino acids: CASSLPTGAAPLPAFF. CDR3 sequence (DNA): TGTGCCAGCAGTCTTCCGACAGGGGCAGCGCCTCTCCCAGCTTTCTTT.